A few counts support the clone carrying this T cell receptor (beta chain). Time point defined: pre-sensitization, week 0. Treatment indicated: therapeutic diphenylcyclopropenone sensitization with weekly scalp DPC. V was clipped by 4 bases and J by 4 bases; unmatched bases: 8. CDR1 is SGHRS, CDR2 YFSETQ, per germline. The CDR3 runs to 16 residues. The sample belongs to a study of human T cells and chemical hapten exposure. TCRdb passed the RACE reads through MiXCR, listing each CDR3 protein once. The sample carries more than 300,000 distinct CDR3 sequences, about 5% recorded once. The chain employs TRBV5-1 and TRBJ2-2; TRBD2 agrees at 9 bases. This material consisted of whole blood, taken in connection with sensitization to the hapten diphenylcyclopropenone (DPC). This TCR derives from a woman aged 18-30 years with alopecia areata. Some clones in this sample may be carry-over from other donors' samples. This chain's CDR3 is CASSRLAGLLTGELFF. DNA of the CDR3: TGCGCCAGCAGCCGTCTAGCGGGACTCCTCACCGGGGAGCTGTTTTTT.